The clone carrying this T cell receptor beta chain appeared once. Its target is not known. This specimen comes from a study of cytomegalovirus exposure and HLA in healthy donors. General observations from the study: It was assumed in the presence/absence analyses that sequencing depth was roughly uniform across donors.

It was with 60 Vbeta and 13 Jbeta primers that the PCR ran. Repertoires were generated with immunoSEQ multiplex PCR, while TCRdb's copy carries only in-frame clones and drops some. Of roughly 100,000 clones in the sample, about 70% were seen once. Trimming removed 2 bases from V and 4 bases from J, with 5 bases in between. This CDR3 is 11 amino acids long. Germline values: CDR1 GTSNPN, CDR2 SVGIG (reference sequence). This rearrangement joins TRBV30 to TRBJ1-1; D not resolved. The TCR sequence derives from a boy aged 5-17 years in good health and CMV-seronegative. Sequencing was performed on PBMCs. The CDR3 loop is CAWSWATEAFF. The CDR3 DNA reads TGTGCCTGGAGTTGGGCCACTGAAGCTTTCTTT. The whole variable domain, remainder taken from reference TRBV30 and TRBJ1-1, is SQTIHQWPATLVQPVGSPLSLECTVEGTSNPNLYWYRQAAGRGLQLLFYSVGIGQISSEVPQNLSASRPQDRQFILSSKKLLLSDSGFYLCAWSWATEAFFGQGTRLTVV.